This T cell receptor (beta chain) was captured by sequencing in a study of T cells expressing NK-cell markers. Overall study context: Among eight sequenced donors, seven carried HCMV seropositivity while one was seronegative. Study findings and constraints: The share of CD8+ T cells held by dominant NKG2C+ clonotypes was 1.0-7.0% in several donors. The same clonotypes also predominated in the CD3+CD56-NKG2C+ fraction of several donors.

Germline assignment: CDR1 LGHNT and CDR2 FRNRAP. The CDR3 contains 13 residues. 5'RACE template switching with UMIs generated TCR beta cDNA. TCRdb reanalyzed the 5' RACE reads and collapses them to one entry per CDR3 protein, without DNA. This sample's table reports roughly 350,000 distinct CDR3 sequences. Remarks on this clonotype: Its antigen is still unknown.

Sequencing input: blood T cells: a sorted CD56 or NKG2C T cell subset, CD4+ or CD8+ T cells, or bulk PBMC T cells (not recorded which). This sequence originates from a man aged 18-70 years in good health. The V and J genes are TRBV12-5 and TRBJ1-1; TCRdb outputs TRBD1, but without DNA this stays unchecked. Here the CDR3 reads CASGPGGGTEAFF.